The sequence of this T cell receptor (beta chain) was determined in a study of T cells in localized non-small cell lung cancer. Findings and caveats of the study: The appearance of a median approximately 55 of the top 100 tumor clones was seen in adjacent lung. The highest T cell clonality was in uninvolved adjacent lung, above tumor.

The CDR3 sequence is 15 residues long. The V gene's germline CDR1 is LNHDA and CDR2 SQIVND (reference sequence). After removal of 5 bases from V and 4 bases from J, the junction contained 8 bases not matched to a gene. Method: immunoSEQ multiplex PCR; TCRdb's copy keeps in-frame clones and lacks some. The sample gives 23,000 or so clones, 84% of which show up once; 4.8% is in the top ten. This clone was counted a single time. Its antigen is undetermined. The V gene is TRBV19, the J gene TRBJ1-5; 7 bases fit TRBD1. The sequencing used PBMCs, collected before any cancer treatment. This receptor was identified in a man aged 40-75 years with stage II lung adenocarcinoma. CDR3 sequence (DNA): TGTGCCAGTAGTCCGGTGACAGGGCCAAATCAGCCCCAGCATTTT. Protein product: CASSPVTGPNQPQHF. The whole variable domain, remainder taken from reference TRBV19 and TRBJ1-5, is DGGITQSPKYLFRKEGQNVTLSCEQNLNHDAMYWYRQDPGQGLRLIYYSQIVNDFQKGDIAEGYSVSREKKESFPLTVTSAQKNPTAFYLCASSPVTGPNQPQHFGDGTRLSIL.